The 31 T cell receptor beta chains reported below all come from one sample, sequenced in a study of T-cell reconstitution after alpha-beta-depleted transplantation in children. Preparation of the TCRbeta library involved a method that used unique molecular identifiers. TCRdb used MiXCR to reprocess the PCR reads, holding one entry per CDR3 protein. This sample has around 960,000 distinct CDR3 sequences, with about 29% found just once. Sequenced here: PBMCs, mostly from graft donor cells, sampled 360 days after TCRalphabeta/CD19-depleted stem cell transplant. These receptors originate from a boy younger than two who had a stem cell transplant for SCID, so the T cells may come from the graft donor.

Details on this clonotype: One base away lies a much larger clone, so this may be a sequencing read error. The rearrangement links TRBV3-1 to TRBJ2-7, with D unresolved. V was cut by 2 bases and J by 3 bases, with 2 bases left in between. CDR1 and CDR2 from the germline V gene are LGHDT and YNNKEL (reference sequence). The CDR3 is 11 amino acids. The CDR3: CASSQHYEQYF. The CDR3 bases are TGTGCCAGCAGCCAACACTACGAGCAGTACTTC.

This clonotype was seen a handful of times. The CDR3 here is CASSTQGRTSNQPQHF. The CDR3 DNA reads TGTGCCAGCAGTACCCAGGGGAGGACGAGCAATCAGCCCCAGCATTTT. V is TRBV28 and J is TRBJ1-5; maybe TRBD1 (6 bases). The V end lost 5 bases, the J end lost 1 base, and 15 bases lay between the germline ends. The CDR3 runs to 16 residues. Germline CDR1 reads MDHEN; CDR2 reads SYDVKM.

This sequence joins TRBV6-5 and TRBJ1-5; no reliable D call. Trimming stripped 2 bases from V and 2 bases from J, with 7 bases between. Germline V CDR1 and CDR2: MNHEY, SVGAGI. This CDR3 is 14 amino acids long. The CDR3 loop reads CASSYRMGNQPQHF. CDR3 coding DNA: TGTGCCAGCAGTTACCGGATGGGCAATCAGCCCCAGCATTTT.

The chain combines TRBV2 with TRBJ2-1; perhaps TRBD1 as D (5 bases). V shed 6 bases and J shed 9 bases, with 12 bases lying between them. The CDR3 has 12 residues. The germline V gene has CDR1 SNHLY and CDR2 FYNNEI. The CDR3 loop is CASRPQGSEQFF. The CDR3 DNA sequence: TGTGCCAGCAGGCCCCAGGGAAGTGAGCAGTTCTTC.

The chain links TRBV5-1 to TRBJ2-5; D ambiguous. The length of the CDR3 is 13 residues. The V gene's germline CDR1 is SGHRS and CDR2 YFSETQ. V was clipped by 1 base and J by 1 base, with 5 bases between them. The CDR3 sequence: CASSLIRQETQYF. In DNA, the CDR3 is TGCGCCAGCAGCTTGATCCGCCAAGAGACCCAGTACTTC.

This clonotype was counted only a few times. The chain uses TRBV11-1 and TRBJ2-3, with D possibly being TRBD1 (6 bases). CDR1 and CDR2 from the germline V gene are SGHAT and FQDESV (reference sequence). The CDR3 extends over 19 amino acids. V lost 5 bases, J lost 6 bases, and 30 bases lay in between. In nucleotides, the CDR3 is TGTGCCAGCAGCCTCCTCTCCCCCCCACAGGGTTTAGGGTCTGATACGCAGTATTTT. This gives the protein CASSLLSPPQGLGSDTQYF. Based on the CDR3 plus reference TRBV11-1 and TRBJ2-3, the full variable domain is EAEVAQSPRYKITEKSQAVAFWCDPISGHATLYWYRQILGQGPELLVQFQDESVVDDSQLPKDRFSAERLKGVDSTLKIQPAELGDSAMYLCASSLLSPPQGLGSDTQYFGPGTRLTVL.

V gene TRBV29-1 combines with J gene TRBJ2-1; possible D gene TRBD1, 7 bases. The germline CDR1 and CDR2 sequences are SQVTM and ANQGSEA. Trimming cost V 2 bases and J 6 bases, with 14 bases left between them. The CDR3 is made up of 14 amino acids. DNA for the CDR3: TGCAGCGTTGAAAGTCCAGGGGGGTTCAATGAGCAGTTCTTC. Its protein product is CSVESPGGFNEQFF.

This clonotype was seen a few times. The chain is built from TRBV6-2 or TRBV6-3 and TRBJ1-5; D is undetermined. The CDR3 contains 12 residues. Per the germline V gene, CDR1 is MNHEY and CDR2 is SVGEGT. V shed 4 bases and J shed 10 bases, with 11 bases lying between them. CDR3: CASSSTHSPQHF. The DNA for the CDR3 is TGTGCCAGCAGTTCCACCCACAGCCCCCAGCATTTT.

This clonotype was seen a few times. This rearrangement joins TRBV12-3 or TRBV12-4 to TRBJ2-7; D not certain. V gave up 5 bases and J gave up 5 bases, with 13 bases separating them. This CDR3 is built from 13 residues. In DNA form, the CDR3 reads TGTGCCAGCAGTCCTCCGACCCGGGACGAGCAGTACTTC. It translates to CASSPPTRDEQYF.

The chain uses TRBV9 and TRBJ2-5; 8 positions match TRBD2. Germline CDR1 and CDR2: SGDLS and YYNGEE. The CDR3 runs to 15 residues. Unmatched junction bases numbered 5, after V lost 0 bases and J lost 4 bases. In nucleotides, the CDR3 is TGTGCCAGCAGCGTAGCCGGGGGGGGTCTAGAGACCCAGTACTTC. Its translation is CASSVAGGGLETQYF.

The sample holds a few counts of this clonotype. The chain couples TRBV25-1 to TRBJ2-7, with TRBD1 identical over 8 bases. The germline CDR1 and CDR2 sequences are MGHDK and SYGVNS. With 8 bases clipped from V and 3 bases from J, the junction kept 3 bases outside the gene matches. This CDR3 spans 12 amino acids. The CDR3: CASGGTGYEQYF. In DNA form, the CDR3 reads TGTGCCAGCGGCGGGACAGGCTACGAGCAGTACTTC.

This rearrangement joins TRBV19 to TRBJ2-7; 8 bases fit TRBD1. Per germline, CDR1 LNHDA and CDR2 SQIVND (reference sequence). V shed 5 bases and J 2 bases; nucleotides not matched to a gene: 11. The CDR3 has 16 residues. In DNA, the CDR3 is TGTGCCAGTAGTGAGCTATCAGGGGGCGCACCCTACGAGCAGTACTTC. This sequence encodes CASSELSGGAPYEQYF. The complete variable domain, with remaining parts taken from reference TRBV19 and TRBJ2-7, reads DGGITQSPKYLFRKEGQNVTLSCEQNLNHDAMYWYRQDPGQGLRLIYYSQIVNDFQKGDIAEGYSVSREKKESFPLTVTSAQKNPTAFYLCASSELSGGAPYEQYFGPGTRLTVT.

This clonotype was counted between two and nine times. This chain uses TRBV6-5 with TRBJ2-5; D ambiguous. Germline V gives CDR1 MNHEY, CDR2 SVGAGI. V was clipped by 2 bases and J by 1 base, with 8 bases between them. This CDR3 is 14 amino acids long. CDR3 residues: CASSYGVGQETQYF. As DNA, the CDR3 is TGTGCCAGCAGTTACGGCGTAGGCCAAGAGACCCAGTACTTC.

This clonotype was observed many times. The rearrangement links TRBV5-4 to TRBJ2-1; 10 bases are shared with TRBD2. With V trimmed by 3 bases and J by 9 bases, 9 bases remained unmatched. The CDR3 is made up of 15 amino acids. Germline V gives CDR1 SGHNT, CDR2 YYREEE (reference sequence). CDR3 amino acids: CASSSGTSAVGEQFF. In DNA form, the CDR3 reads TGTGCCAGCAGCTCAGGGACTAGCGCGGTCGGTGAGCAGTTCTTC.

This clonotype was counted at least ten times. The chain couples TRBV7-9 to TRBJ2-1; 9 bases are a match to TRBD1. This CDR3 comprises 14 residues. Trimming cost V 7 bases and J 2 bases; bases outside gene matches: 3. Germline loops: CDR1 SEHNR, CDR2 FQNEAQ (reference sequence). CDR3 region: CASNRDRAYNEQFF. The CDR3, as DNA: TGTGCCAGCAACCGGGACAGGGCCTACAATGAGCAGTTCTTC.

This clonotype was counted only a few times. The chain recombines TRBV29-1 with TRBJ1-5; 11 bases are shared with TRBD1. V was pared by 6 bases and J by 4 bases, with 8 bases of the junction left unmatched. The length of the CDR3 is 15 residues. Germline V gives CDR1 SQVTM, CDR2 ANQGSEA. The CDR3 region is CSVQTGTGGNQPQHF. CDR3 sequence (DNA): TGCAGCGTACAGACCGGGACAGGGGGAAATCAGCCCCAGCATTTT.

The chain carries TRBV20-1 and TRBJ2-1; maybe TRBD1 (6 bases). Trimming took 8 bases from V and 9 from J, leaving 14 bases between them. Germline V gives CDR1 DFQATT, CDR2 SNEGSKA (reference sequence). The CDR3 consists of 11 residues. In DNA, the CDR3 is TGCAGTCTCTCAGGGGATGGTGAGCAGTTCTTC. Its protein is CSLSGDGEQFF.

V and J are TRBV29-1 and TRBJ1-2; D possibly corresponds to TRBD1 (5 bases). The CDR3 is 15 residues long. CDR1 SQVTM and CDR2 ANQGSEA come from the germline V gene. V lost 6 bases and J lost 4, with 21 bases in between. CDR3 in amino acids: CSVGPGDREIYGYTF. Written as DNA, the CDR3 is TGCAGCGTGGGGCCGGGGGACCGAGAGATCTATGGCTACACCTTC.

This clonotype came up a few times. V gene TRBV5-1 combines with J gene TRBJ2-2, with 8 bases aligning to TRBD1. The ends lost 4 bases at V and 0 bases at J; junction bases unmatched: 8. There are 17 residues in the CDR3. Germline CDR1 SGHRS, CDR2 YFSETQ. This chain's CDR3 is CASSLGTGVANTGELFF. The DNA for the CDR3 is TGCGCCAGCAGCCTAGGGACAGGCGTAGCGAACACCGGGGAGCTGTTTTTT.

This clonotype was picked up a small number of times. This chain uses TRBV7-9 with TRBJ2-3; possible D gene TRBD1, 5 bases. CDR1 and CDR2 from the germline V gene are SEHNR and FQNEAQ (reference sequence). Trimming left V 4 bases short and J 2 bases short, with 13 bases between. There are 15 residues in the CDR3. CDR3 sequence (DNA): TGTGCCAGCAGCTCCAAGGGGAAACCCACAGATACGCAGTATTTT. This translates into CASSSKGKPTDTQYF.

As DNA, the CDR3 is TGCGCCAGCAGCCCACTAGCGGGGGGTGACACCGGGGAGCTGTTTTTT. It is translated as CASSPLAGGDTGELFF. This chain connects TRBV4-3 to TRBJ2-2, with TRBD2 matching over 12 bases. V lost 4 bases to trimming and J lost 3 bases; unmatched junction nucleotides: 3. The CDR3 length is 16 residues. In germline, CDR1 is LGHNA, CDR2 YSLEER.

Only a few counts were recorded for this clonotype. The chain couples TRBV9 to TRBJ2-1; 11 nucleotides agree with TRBD2. Germline-derived CDR1 and CDR2 are SGDLS and YYNGEE. This CDR3 has 14 amino acids. The junction had 1 base not matched to a gene; V was cut back by 4 bases and J by 4 bases. The CDR3 is CASSWTSGYNEQFF. CDR3 DNA sequence: TGTGCCAGCAGCTGGACTAGCGGGTACAATGAGCAGTTCTTC.

The gene calls are TRBV24-1 and TRBJ2-7; 11 positions match TRBD1. The CDR3 runs to 14 residues. Losses at the gene ends were 12 bases for V and 4 bases for J; bases not matched to a gene: 10. Germline loops: CDR1 KGHDR, CDR2 SFDVKD. In DNA form, the CDR3 reads TGTGCCTCTACCACAGGGACAGGGGGTTACGAGCAGTACTTC. As protein: CASTTGTGGYEQYF.

This clonotype was found a few times. The chain employs TRBV2 and TRBJ2-5; a weak D match, TRBD2 (6 bases). Trimming cost V 8 bases and J 1 base, with 17 bases left between them. From germline, CDR1 is SNHLY and CDR2 FYNNEI. This CDR3 contains 15 residues. CDR3 region: CASRSEGLVQETQYF. DNA for the CDR3: TGTGCCAGCCGCTCGGAGGGACTGGTCCAAGAGACCCAGTACTTC.

The V call is TRBV20-1, the J call TRBJ1-6; D is unresolved. Germline CDR1 DFQATT, CDR2 SNEGSKA (reference sequence). This CDR3 region has 15 residues. V shed 6 bases and J shed 0 bases, with 12 bases lying between them. CDR3 coding DNA: TGCAGTGCCGCCCCCCAGAGCTCCTATAATTCACCCCTCCACTTT. It specifies CSAAPQSSYNSPLHF.

This clonotype has a handful of counts. The chain employs TRBV20-1 and TRBJ2-3, with D possibly TRBD2 on 5 matching bases. This CDR3 spans 14 amino acids. The V end was cut by 3 bases, the J end by 6 bases, with 16 bases between. The germline V gene encodes CDR1 DFQATT and CDR2 SNEGSKA (reference sequence). CDR3 bases: TGCAGTGCTAGGCATCCGGGGATGGGGGATACGCAGTATTTT. This sequence encodes CSARHPGMGDTQYF.

The V call is TRBV2, the J call TRBJ1-5; D not certain. Germline-derived CDR1 and CDR2 are SNHLY and FYNNEI. The V gene lost 0 bases and the J gene lost 2 bases, with 5 bases spanning the gap. The CDR3 length is 14 residues. The chain's CDR3 is CASSEAIGNQPQHF. CDR3 DNA: TGTGCCAGCAGTGAAGCGATAGGCAATCAGCCCCAGCATTTT.

The gene calls are TRBV6-1 and TRBJ1-3; no reliable D call. Between the trimmed V and J ends, which lost 7 bases and 0 bases, there was a span of 13 bases. The CDR3 loop spans 15 amino acids. Germline V lookup: CDR1 MNHNS, CDR2 SASEGT. The CDR3 loop reads CASTLNRLSGNTIYF. The CDR3 nucleotides read TGTGCCAGCACCCTCAACCGACTCTCTGGAAACACCATATATTTT.

V usage is TRBV12-3 or TRBV12-4 and J usage is TRBJ1-3, with D possibly TRBD1 on 6 matching bases. The CDR3 extends over 15 amino acids. The V and J ends lost 10 bases and 3 bases respectively, with 19 bases between them. CDR3 DNA sequence: TGTGCCACGTTCCCGGGACATATTTTTGGAAACACCATATATTTT. Its protein is CATFPGHIFGNTIYF.

J is TRBJ2-3 and V is TRBV18; D uncertain. The V and J ends lost 2 bases and 3 bases respectively, with 6 bases between them. CDR3 size: 13 residues. CDR1 and CDR2 (germline): KGHSH, LQKENI. The DNA for the CDR3 is TGTGCCAGCTCACCAGTGATGACAGATACGCAGTATTTT. Its protein product is CASSPVMTDTQYF. The variable domain in full, completed from reference TRBV18 and TRBJ2-3, reads NAGVMQNPRHLVRRRGQEARLRCSPMKGHSHVYWYRQLPEEGLKFMVYLQKENIIDESGMPKERFSAEFPKEGPSILRIQQVVRGDSAAYFCASSPVMTDTQYFGPGTRLTVL.

J is TRBJ2-3 and V is TRBV20-1; D ambiguous. Germline V gene sequence: CDR1 DFQATT, CDR2 SNEGSKA (reference sequence). Trimming took 3 bases from V and 3 from J, leaving 7 bases between them. CDR3 size: 12 residues. The CDR3, as DNA: TGCAGTGCTAGCCCGATGACAGATACGCAGTATTTT. The encoded protein is CSASPMTDTQYF.